Presented here are 9 T cell receptor beta chains from one specimen sequenced in a study of cytomegalovirus exposure and HLA in healthy donors. The PCR employed 60 Vbeta primers together with 13 Jbeta primers. Only in-frame clones appear in the TCRdb table, and some are missing; sequencing was by immunoSEQ multiplex PCR. Of about 120,000 clones listed, over 70% were seen once; the top ten hold 4% to 5%. The sample was PBMCs. Source of these receptors: a woman in her thirties or forties in good health and CMV-seropositive.

Only a few counts were recorded for this clone. V usage is TRBV19 and J usage is TRBJ1-2; D might be TRBD1 (5 bases). V was shortened by 1 base and J by 4 bases, with 10 bases between the two germline ends. This CDR3 spans 14 amino acids. Looked up from germline, CDR1 is LNHDA and CDR2 is SQIVND (reference sequence). The CDR3 DNA is TGTGCCAGTAGTATAGGCGGGGGGTCCTATGGCTACACCTTC. Protein: CASSIGGGSYGYTF.

This clone was observed once. The rearrangement joins TRBV7-9 to TRBJ2-4; TRBD2 agrees at 7 bases. The germline CDR1 and CDR2 sequences are SEHNR and FQNEAQ (reference sequence). J lost 7 bases, V lost 0 bases, and 0 bases had no gene match. The CDR3 totals 13 residues. Written as DNA, the CDR3 is TGTGCCAGCAGCTTAGCGGGGGGGAACATTCAGTACTTC. Translating gives CASSLAGGNIQYF.

J is TRBJ2-3 and V is TRBV19; possible D gene TRBD1, 6 bases. CDR3 length equals 18 residues. Trimming stripped 8 bases from V and 0 bases from J, with 24 bases between. CDR1 and CDR2 (germline): LNHDA, SQIVND (reference sequence). The CDR3 DNA sequence: TGTGCCAGTCCCCAGTACCGATGGACAGCGCCTAGCACAGATACGCAGTATTTT. Protein: CASPQYRWTAPSTDTQYF.

The V call is TRBV7-6, the J call TRBJ1-3; no firm D call. V lost 1 base, J lost 2 bases, and 15 bases lay in between. This CDR3 is 17 amino acids long. CDR1 is SGHVS and CDR2 is FNYEAQ in the germline V gene. The CDR3 DNA sequence: TGTGCCAGCAGCTTAGTAGGAGGTTCTGGGCCTGGAAACACCATATATTTT. As protein: CASSLVGGSGPGNTIYF. The full variable domain, in which reference TRBV7-6 and TRBJ1-3 provide the parts outside the CDR3, is GAGVSQSPRYKVTKRGQDVALRCDPISGHVSLYWYRQALGQGPEFLTYFNYEAQQDKSGLPNDRFSAERPEGSISTLTIQRTEQRDSAMYRCASSLVGGSGPGNTIYFGEGSWLTVV.

The chain is built from TRBV5-1 and TRBJ2-5; 16 nucleotides align to TRBD2. Germline trimming cut 4 bases from V and 3 bases from J; bases unmatched to any gene: 3. Germline V gene sequence: CDR1 SGHRS, CDR2 YFSETQ. This CDR3 has 16 amino acids. The CDR3 spells CASSTGTSGREETQYF. The CDR3 DNA reads as TGCGCCAGCAGCACTGGGACTAGCGGGAGGGAAGAGACCCAGTACTTC.

This chain uses TRBV30 with TRBJ2-1; D possibly corresponds to TRBD1 (6 bases). The germline CDR1 and CDR2 sequences are GTSNPN and SVGIG (reference sequence). CDR3 length equals 14 residues. Trimming left V 5 bases short and J 3 bases short, with 14 bases between. CDR3 region: CAWGRAGVYNEQFF. The CDR3 DNA follows: TGTGCCTGGGGCAGGGCAGGGGTCTACAATGAGCAGTTCTTC.

This clone turned up a few times. J is TRBJ2-1 and V is TRBV7-3; 15 bases map to TRBD2. The germline gives CDR1 SGHTA, CDR2 FQGTGA. The length of the CDR3 is 16 residues. Germline trimming cut 2 bases from V and 7 bases from J; bases unmatched to any gene: 3. CDR3 sequence (DNA): TGTGCCAGCAGCTTAGAAGGGACTAGCGGGAGGAATGAGCAGTTCTTC. Translating gives CASSLEGTSGRNEQFF.

The chain is built from TRBV19 and TRBJ2-2, with 8 bases identical to TRBD2. This CDR3 is 16 amino acids long. The germline CDR1 and CDR2 sequences are LNHDA and SQIVND (reference sequence). The junction had 4 bases not matched to a gene; V was cut back by 0 bases and J by 4 bases. The CDR3 protein is CASSIDRTSGTGELFF. In nucleotides, the CDR3 is TGTGCCAGTAGTATAGATAGAACTAGCGGCACCGGGGAGCTGTTTTTT.

This rearrangement joins TRBV7-3 to TRBJ2-2; 9 bases map to TRBD1. This CDR3 is built from 16 residues. The V gene's germline CDR1 is SGHTA and CDR2 FQGTGA. After removal of 2 bases from V and 5 bases from J, the junction contained 6 bases not matched to a gene. This CDR3 is CASSLSGQGWTGELFF. The CDR3 region has the DNA TGTGCCAGCAGCTTATCGGGACAGGGATGGACCGGGGAGCTGTTTTTT.